This entry lists 25 T cell receptor beta chains sequenced from one sample in a study of T cells in Graves' hyperthyroidism and ophthalmopathy. RNA transcripts provided the source from which TCR beta CDR3 regions were amplified. When the TCR CDR3 underwent first-round RT-PCR, the HTBI primer set was used. TCRdb reanalysed the multiplex PCR reads using MiXCR and keeps one entry per CDR3 protein. The repertoire has about 130,000 distinct CDR3 sequences, around 21% of them found once; the top ten carry roughly 73%. The sequencing sample was made of blood. The source of these receptors is a woman in her forties or fifties with Graves' hyperthyroidism that later progressed to Graves' ophthalmopathy.

This clonotype was seen a few times. V usage is TRBV7-6 and J usage is TRBJ2-7; D not resolved. Germline CDR1 is SGHVS and CDR2 is FNYEAQ. V was cut by 4 bases and J by 4 bases, with 11 bases left in between. This CDR3 is 13 amino acids long. Written as DNA, the CDR3 is TGTGCCAGCAGCTCCACCTTAGGGTACGAGCAGTACTTC. Encoded protein: CASSSTLGYEQYF.

This clonotype was found a few times. This chain connects TRBV7-7 to TRBJ2-5; D unresolved. Germline-derived CDR1 and CDR2 are SSHAT and FNYEAQ (reference sequence). CDR3 length equals 14 residues. The CDR3 loop reads CDSSPRPAQETQYF. The CDR3 DNA sequence: TGTGATAGCAGCCCCCGCCCTGCTCAAGAGACCCAGTACTTC.

The CDR3 sequence: CASSQDGQGARQPQHF. CDR3 DNA: TGCGCCAGCAGCCAAGACGGACAGGGGGCAAGACAGCCCCAGCATTTT. The chain joins TRBV4-1 to TRBJ1-5; 11 nucleotides line up with TRBD1. The junction had 5 bases not matched to a gene; V was cut back by 0 bases and J by 7 bases. CDR3 length: 16 amino acids. Germline CDR1 is MGHRA and CDR2 is YSYEKL.

The chain has TRBV27 and TRBJ2-7; no definite D call. The V gene lost 2 bases and the J gene lost 1 base, with 9 bases spanning the gap. CDR1 and CDR2 from the germline V gene are MNHEY and SMNVEV (reference sequence). The CDR3 contains 14 residues. CDR3 residues: CASSLTYPSYEQYF. Written as DNA, the CDR3 is TGTGCCAGCAGTTTAACATACCCTTCCTACGAGCAGTACTTC.

This clonotype has a single count. V usage is TRBV7-2 and J usage is TRBJ2-7; either TRBD1 or TRBD2 may fit D (5 bases each). The CDR3 has 13 residues. V lost 2 bases, J lost 6 bases, and 11 bases lay in between. From germline, CDR1 is SGHTA and CDR2 FQGNSA. CDR3 protein: CASSLIEGSEQYF. CDR3 in DNA: TGTGCCAGCAGCTTAATTGAGGGGAGCGAGCAGTACTTC.

This clonotype was observed many times. The V gene is TRBV2, the J gene TRBJ2-5, with TRBD2 as a possible D gene (6 bases). CDR3 length: 13 amino acids. Trimming removed 7 bases at V and 5 bases at J, with 14 bases between. Germline lookup yields CDR1 SNHLY and CDR2 FYNNEI. CDR3 residues: CASKPGAAETQYF. DNA for the CDR3: TGTGCCAGCAAACCGGGAGCAGCGGAGACCCAGTACTTC. Based on the CDR3 plus reference TRBV2 and TRBJ2-5, the full variable domain is EPEVTQTPSHQVTQMGQEVILRCVPISNHLYFYWYRQILGQKVEFLVSFYNNEISEKSEIFDDQFSVERPDGSNFTLKIRSTKLEDSAMYFCASKPGAAETQYFGPGTRLLVL.

V usage is TRBV6-2 or TRBV6-3 and J usage is TRBJ2-6; 10 bases match TRBD1. Germline V gives CDR1 MNHEY, CDR2 SVGEGT. The V and J ends lost 6 bases and 2 bases, in that order; junction bases with no gene match: 7. The CDR3 has 17 amino acids. The CDR3 sequence: CASSWTGGIAGANVLTF. DNA for the CDR3: TGTGCCAGCAGCTGGACAGGGGGGATTGCTGGGGCCAACGTCCTGACTTTC.

This clonotype has a handful of counts. The chain is built from TRBV10-3 and TRBJ1-2; D perhaps matches TRBD1 (5 bases). This CDR3 has 14 amino acids. The germline CDR1 and CDR2 sequences are ENHRY and SYGVKD. V shed 3 bases and J shed 4 bases, with 12 bases lying between them. CDR3 region: CAISDTGGPYGYTF. The CDR3 DNA sequence: TGTGCCATCAGTGATACTGGGGGACCCTATGGCTACACCTTC.

The chain joins TRBV11-3 to TRBJ2-3; D is possibly TRBD2 (6 bases). V lost 5 bases, J lost 0 bases, and 15 bases lay in between. The germline V gene has CDR1 SGHNT and CDR2 YENEEA. CDR3 size: 16 residues. CDR3 bases: TGTGCCAGCAGCACATCAGCGGGCCCCAGCACAGATACGCAGTATTTT. Amino acids: CASSTSAGPSTDTQYF. Together with reference TRBV11-3 and TRBJ2-3, the CDR3 gives the full variable domain: EAGVVQSPRYKIIEKKQPVAFWCNPISGHNTLYWYLQNLGQGPELLIRYENEEAVDDSQLPKDRFSAERLKGVDSTLKIQPAELGDSAVYLCASSTSAGPSTDTQYFGPGTRLTVL.

This clonotype has a count of ten or more. The chain employs TRBV11-2 and TRBJ2-1; D remains ambiguous. With 0 bases removed from V and 7 bases from J, the gap between germline ends came to 4 bases. This CDR3 is built from 12 residues. In germline, CDR1 is SGHAT, CDR2 FQNNGV. The CDR3 nucleotides read TGTGCCAGCAGCTTAGACAGGAATGAGCAGTTCTTC. Its protein product is CASSLDRNEQFF. Variable domain in full (rest from reference TRBV11-2 and TRBJ2-1): EAGVAQSPRYKIIEKRQSVAFWCNPISGHATLYWYQQILGQGPKLLIQFQNNGVVDDSQLPKDRFSAERLKGVDSTLKIQPAKLEDSAVYLCASSLDRNEQFFGPGTRLTVL.

The rearrangement joins TRBV5-1 to TRBJ2-3; TRBD1 matches at 8 bases. The CDR3 has 15 amino acids. CDR1 is SGHRS, CDR2 YFSETQ, per germline. Trimming took 3 bases from V and 2 from J; bases not matched to a gene: 5. CDR3 residues: CASSYMGQVTDTQYF. Written as DNA, the CDR3 is TGCGCCAGCAGCTATATGGGACAGGTCACAGATACGCAGTATTTT.

The V call is TRBV2, the J call TRBJ2-5, with D tentatively TRBD2 (5 bases). V was pared by 7 bases and J by 9 bases, with 21 bases between. The CDR3 is made up of 14 amino acids. Germline loops: CDR1 SNHLY, CDR2 FYNNEI. CDR3 sequence (DNA): TGTGCCAGCAAGGACTTTGGTCCGTATGGGGCCCAGTACTTC. The encoded protein is CASKDFGPYGAQYF.

The chain recombines TRBV20-1 with TRBJ2-3; 8 bases align to TRBD2. V lost 0 bases and J lost 2; bases outside the gene matches: 7. The germline CDR1 and CDR2 sequences are DFQATT and SNEGSKA (reference sequence). The CDR3 runs 16 residues. The CDR3 here is CSARDPLAGVTDTQYF. CDR3 sequence (DNA): TGCAGTGCTAGAGATCCCCTAGCGGGCGTCACAGATACGCAGTATTTT.

The chain uses TRBV12-3 or TRBV12-4 and TRBJ2-1, with a tentative D call TRBD2 (6 bases). V was shortened by 6 bases and J by 0 bases, with 24 bases between the two germline ends. This CDR3 has 19 amino acids. CDR3 region: CASRRSGNDLSSSYNEQFF. As DNA, the CDR3 is TGTGCCAGCAGACGTAGCGGAAACGACCTATCGTCCTCCTACAATGAGCAGTTCTTC.

This clonotype was seen many times. J is TRBJ2-1 and V is TRBV30; D tentatively reads TRBD1 or TRBD2 (6 bases each). The CDR3 runs to 15 residues. CDR1 and CDR2 (germline): GTSNPN, SVGIG (reference sequence). Trimming shortened V by 0 bases and J by 1 base, and 10 bases separated the two germline ends. The CDR3 nucleotides read TGTGCCTGGAGTGTAGGGGGAGGTTCCTACAATGAGCAGTTCTTC. It is translated as CAWSVGGGSYNEQFF.

This clonotype was recorded a few times. The CDR3 protein is CASRPAGINTGELFF. The CDR3, as DNA: TGTGCCAGCAGACCGGCGGGGATCAACACCGGGGAGCTGTTTTTT. This rearrangement joins TRBV7-2 to TRBJ2-2, with D possibly being TRBD2 (6 bases). Germline V gives CDR1 SGHTA, CDR2 FQGNSA. The CDR3 consists of 15 residues. V gave up 6 bases and J gave up 2 bases, with 13 bases separating them.

This clonotype was observed many times. The chain carries TRBV3-1 and TRBJ2-1, with no clear D. From germline, CDR1 is LGHDT and CDR2 YNNKEL (reference sequence). V lost 0 bases and J 6 bases, leaving 6 bases between the germline ends. The CDR3 contains 13 residues. CDR3 in amino acids: CASSQELINEQFF. CDR3 sequence (DNA): TGTGCCAGCAGCCAAGAGTTGATCAATGAGCAGTTCTTC.

This clonotype has a count of ten or more. The chain combines TRBV20-1 with TRBJ1-5, with 7 bases fitting TRBD1. CDR1 DFQATT and CDR2 SNEGSKA come from the germline V gene (reference sequence). The CDR3 has 14 residues. The V segment lost 7 bases and the J segment 2 bases; nucleotides outside the gene matches: 8. The CDR3 loop reads CSGQGNRGNQPQHF. As DNA, the CDR3 is TGCAGTGGACAGGGCAATAGGGGCAATCAGCCCCAGCATTTT.

The chain combines TRBV14 with TRBJ2-3; D uncertain. CDR1 is SGHDN, CDR2 FVKESK, per germline. The ends were cut back, 1 base at V and 10 bases at J, with 6 bases in the middle. The CDR3 runs 11 residues. The DNA of the CDR3 is TGTGCCAGCAGCCAAGGCCACCCGCAGTATTTT. It specifies CASSQGHPQYF.

J is TRBJ1-2 and V is TRBV30, with TRBD1 as a possible D gene (5 bases). Trimming left V 2 bases short and J 3 bases short, with 10 bases between. The CDR3 is 13 residues long. CDR1 and CDR2 (germline): GTSNPN, SVGIG (reference sequence). CDR3: CAWSRGFDYGYTF. The CDR3 nucleotides are TGTGCCTGGAGTAGGGGTTTCGACTATGGCTACACCTTC.

This clonotype was seen many times. This sequence joins TRBV28 and TRBJ1-2, with D perhaps matching TRBD1 (6 bases). Germline assignment: CDR1 MDHEN and CDR2 SYDVKM. The V and J ends lost 5 bases and 3 bases respectively, with 13 bases between them. The CDR3 length is 14 residues. Here the CDR3 DNA reads TGTGCCAGCAGTACAAGACAGGATTACTATGGCTACACCTTC. Its translation is CASSTRQDYYGYTF.

This chain links TRBV24-1 with TRBJ1-2; the D gene is possibly TRBD1 (5 bases). V was clipped by 4 bases and J by 8 bases, with 16 bases between them. Germline V gives CDR1 KGHDR, CDR2 SFDVKD. CDR3 length: 14 residues. DNA of the CDR3: TGTGCCACCAGTGAGGACGGGACGGCGGTCGGCTACACCTTC. This sequence encodes CATSEDGTAVGYTF.

This clonotype came up a few times. This chain links TRBV29-1 with TRBJ2-2; TRBD2 agrees at 9 bases. Per germline, CDR1 SQVTM and CDR2 ANQGSEA. The CDR3 totals 14 residues. Germline trimming cut 2 bases from V and 8 bases from J; bases unmatched to any gene: 6. CDR3 region: CSVEFGGRGGELFF. CDR3 in DNA: TGCAGCGTTGAATTCGGCGGGAGGGGAGGGGAGCTGTTTTTT.

V is TRBV5-6 and J is TRBJ2-1; tentatively, D is TRBD2 (7 bases). The CDR3 covers 12 residues. The V gene's germline CDR1 is SGHDT and CDR2 YYEEEE. Trimming took off 4 bases at V and 15 bases at J, with 17 bases between the two ends. CDR3 residues: CASSAKGGRLFF. DNA for the CDR3: TGTGCCAGCAGCGCGAAGGGGGGGAGACTGTTCTTC. The variable domain in full, completed from reference TRBV5-6 and TRBJ2-1, reads DAGVTQSPTHLIKTRGQQVTLRCSPKSGHDTVSWYQQALGQGPQFIFQYYEEEERQRGNFPDRFSGHQFPNYSSELNVNALLLGDSALYLCASSAKGGRLFFGPGTRLTVL.

The CDR3 bases are TGTGCCAGCAGCTTAGTGACGGGCTTCAATTCACCCCTCCACTTT. Its translation: CASSLVTGFNSPLHF. J is TRBJ1-6 and V is TRBV11-2, with no clear D. There are 15 residues in the CDR3. V was cut by 1 base and J by 7 bases, with 11 bases left in between. Germline values: CDR1 SGHAT, CDR2 FQNNGV.